This TCR beta chain was documented in a study of T-cell reconstitution after alpha-beta-depleted transplantation in children. The authors prepared the TCRbeta library with unique molecular identifiers. Each CDR3 protein gets one entry after TCRdb re-called the PCR reads with MiXCR. The sample has hundreds of thousands of distinct CDR3 sequences; around 19% are singletons. The CDR3 covers 12 residues. Trimming shortened V by 5 bases and J by 2 bases, and 4 bases separated the two germline ends. Germline assignment: CDR1 GTSNPN and CDR2 SVGIG (reference sequence). This chain uses TRBV30 with TRBJ2-6, with D uncertain. This specimen consisted of PBMCs from the stem cell graft donor, obtained from the stem cell graft. This sequence originates from a human donor who donated a stem cell graft to a child with acute lymphoblastic leukemia. The CDR3 DNA reads TGTGCCTGGGAAACTGGGGCCAACGTCCTGACTTTC. This encodes CAWETGANVLTF.